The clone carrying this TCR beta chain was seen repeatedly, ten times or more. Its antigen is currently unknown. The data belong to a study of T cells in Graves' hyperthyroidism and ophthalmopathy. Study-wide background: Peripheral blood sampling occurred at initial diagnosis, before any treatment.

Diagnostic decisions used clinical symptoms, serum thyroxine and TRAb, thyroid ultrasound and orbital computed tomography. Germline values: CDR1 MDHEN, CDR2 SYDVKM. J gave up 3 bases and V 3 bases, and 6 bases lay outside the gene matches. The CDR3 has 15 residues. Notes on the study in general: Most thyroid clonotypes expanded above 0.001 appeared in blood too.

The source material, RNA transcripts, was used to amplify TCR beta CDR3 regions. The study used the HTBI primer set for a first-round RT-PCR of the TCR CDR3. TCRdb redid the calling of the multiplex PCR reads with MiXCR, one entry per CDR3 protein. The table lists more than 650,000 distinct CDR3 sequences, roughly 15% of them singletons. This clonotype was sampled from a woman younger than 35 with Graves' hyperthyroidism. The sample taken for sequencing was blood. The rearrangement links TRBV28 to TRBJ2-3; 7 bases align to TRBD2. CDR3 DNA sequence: TGTGCCAGCAGTTTGGCGGGAGTGCAGACAGATACGCAGTATTTT. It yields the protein CASSLAGVQTDTQYF.